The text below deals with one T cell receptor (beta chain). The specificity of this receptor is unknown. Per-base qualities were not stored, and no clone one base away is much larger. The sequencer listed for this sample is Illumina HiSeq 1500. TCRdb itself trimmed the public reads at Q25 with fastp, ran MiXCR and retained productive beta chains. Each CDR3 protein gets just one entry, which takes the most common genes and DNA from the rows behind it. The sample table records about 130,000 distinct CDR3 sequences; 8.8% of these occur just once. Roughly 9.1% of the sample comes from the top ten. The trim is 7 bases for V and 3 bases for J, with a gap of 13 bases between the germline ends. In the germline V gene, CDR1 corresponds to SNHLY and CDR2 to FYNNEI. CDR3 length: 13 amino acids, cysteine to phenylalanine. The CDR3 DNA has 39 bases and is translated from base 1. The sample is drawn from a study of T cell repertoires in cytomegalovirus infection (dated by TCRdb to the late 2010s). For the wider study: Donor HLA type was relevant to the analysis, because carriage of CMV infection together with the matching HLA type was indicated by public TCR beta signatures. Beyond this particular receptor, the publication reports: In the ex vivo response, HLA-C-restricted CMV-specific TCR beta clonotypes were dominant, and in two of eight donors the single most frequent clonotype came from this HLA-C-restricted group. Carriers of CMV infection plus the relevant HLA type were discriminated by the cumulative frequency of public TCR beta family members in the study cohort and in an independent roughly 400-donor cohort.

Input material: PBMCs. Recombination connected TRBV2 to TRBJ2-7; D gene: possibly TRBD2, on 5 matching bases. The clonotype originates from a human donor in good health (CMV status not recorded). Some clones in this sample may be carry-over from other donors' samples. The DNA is TGTGCCAGCACGGCCGGGGTCGGCTACGAGCAGTACTTC. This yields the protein CASTAGVGYEQYF. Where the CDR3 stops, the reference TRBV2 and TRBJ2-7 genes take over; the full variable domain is EPEVTQTPSHQVTQMGQEVILRCVPISNHLYFYWYRQILGQKVEFLVSFYNNEISEKSEIFDDQFSVERPDGSNFTLKIRSTKLEDSAMYFCASTAGVGYEQYFGPGTRLTVT.